Listed below are T cell receptor beta chains from one sample, sequenced in a study of control samples from healthy donors and cancer patients. Sequencing was performed with immunoSEQ multiplex PCR; in TCRdb, only in-frame clones are kept and a portion is missing. This table holds more than 140,000 clones, 91% found once. The specimen was blood. These receptors were taken from a man between 18 and 29 years old in good health. CDR3s include the opening cysteine and the closing phenylalanine or tryptophan. D genes are given only for firm matches. Some rows mark clone size as missing; the rest say once, few, many or name a class of expanded clone.

-	TRBV14	-	TRBJ2-3	14	CASSLIYSTDTQYF	TGTGCCAGCAGCTTAATATACAGCACAGATACGCAGTATTTT
-	TRBV11-2	-	TRBJ2-6	14	CASSEGSGANVLTF	TGTGCCAGCAGCGAGGGGTCTGGGGCCAACGTCCTGACTTTC
-	TRBV7-9	once	TRBJ1-1	15	CASSLDQHWNTEAFF	TGTGCCAGCAGCTTAGATCAGCACTGGAACACTGAAGCTTTCTTT
-	TRBV6-4	-	TRBJ2-3	14	CASSDSRLPDTQYF	TGTGCCAGCAGTGACTCGAGACTCCCGGATACGCAGTATTTT
-	TRBV6-5	once	TRBJ2-3	12	CASSPSTDTQYF	TGTGCCAGCAGTCCTAGCACAGATACGCAGTATTTT
TRBD1	TRBV7-9	-	TRBJ1-1	13	CASSLGTGGAAFF	TGTGCCAGCAGCTTAGGGACAGGGGGCGCAGCTTTCTTT
-	TRBV6-4	-	TRBJ2-3	14	CASSSSQDTDTQYF	TGTGCCAGCAGTAGCTCCCAGGACACAGATACGCAGTATTTT
TRBD2	TRBV7-2	-	TRBJ2-5	18	CASSSSKAQGLAEETQYF	TGTGCCAGCAGCTCTAGTAAAGCACAGGGACTAGCGGAAGAGACCCAGTACTTC
TRBD1	TRBV19	-	TRBJ1-4	16	CATNSGTANVNEKLFF	TGTGCCACCAACTCCGGGACAGCGAATGTTAATGAAAAACTGTTTTTT
-	TRBV6-1	-	TRBJ1-2	17	CASSDWRFGLETIGYTF	TGTGCCAGCAGTGACTGGAGATTTGGCTTAGAAACAATTGGCTACACCTTC
-	TRBV6-5	-	TRBJ2-7	15	CASSYSRDSSYEQYF	TGTGCCAGCAGTTACTCAAGAGACAGTTCCTACGAGCAGTACTTC
TRBD1	TRBV11-2	once	TRBJ1-6	19	CASSIGGRVSVLDNSPLHF	TGTGCCAGCAGCATAGGGGGCAGGGTTTCGGTTCTCGATAATTCACCCCTCCACTTT
-	TRBV6-4	few	TRBJ2-2	13	CASTSANTGELFF	TGTGCCAGCACTAGCGCGAACACCGGGGAGCTGTTTTTT
-	TRBV7-6	-	TRBJ2-2	14	CASSFGQHTGELFF	TGTGCCAGCAGCTTTGGCCAGCACACCGGGGAGCTGTTTTTT
-	TRBV29-1	-	TRBJ1-3	17	CSAPTWQPSISGNTIYF	TGCAGCGCACCCACATGGCAACCTTCAATCTCTGGAAACACCATATATTTT
TRBD1	TRBV16	-	TRBJ1-6	15	CASSVRTGVSSPLHF	TGTGCCAGCAGCGTGCGGACAGGGGTTAGCTCACCCCTCCACTTT
-	TRBV3-1/TRBV3-2	-	TRBJ2-2	16	CASSRRGTANTGELFF	TGTGCCAGCAGCCGCCGGGGGACAGCAAACACCGGGGAGCTGTTTTTT
-	TRBV18	-	TRBJ2-3	14	CASSPTTLTDTQYF	TGTGCCAGCTCACCCACTACCCTCACAGATACGCAGTATTTT
TRBD1	TRBV3-1/TRBV3-2	-	TRBJ2-3	17	CASSQVGTGAYTDTQYF	TGTGCCAGCAGCCAAGTGGGGACAGGGGCCTACACAGATACGCAGTATTTT
-	TRBV27	-	TRBJ2-3	17	CASSPGQRTALSDTQYF	TGTGCCAGCAGCCCCGGGCAGCGGACAGCGTTGTCAGATACGCAGTATTTT
-	TRBV2	-	TRBJ2-1	13	CARDTGRGNEQFF	TGTGCCAGGGATACAGGGCGGGGCAATGAGCAGTTCTTC
-	TRBV10-3	-	TRBJ2-2	11	CAIREFGELFF	TGTGCCATCAGGGAGTTCGGGGAGCTGTTTTTT
TRBD2	TRBV24-1	-	TRBJ2-3	17	CATSSPLLAGGTDTQYF	TGTGCCACCAGTTCCCCCCTCTTAGCGGGGGGCACAGATACGCAGTATTTT
TRBD1	TRBV6-5	-	TRBJ2-7	13	CASSTDRDYEQYF	TGTGCCAGCAGCACGGACAGGGACTACGAGCAGTACTTC
-	TRBV5-1	-	TRBJ1-1	17	CASSLGGQTIMNTEAFF	TGCGCCAGCAGCTTGGGGGGTCAGACTATAATGAACACTGAAGCTTTCTTT
TRBD1	TRBV19	-	TRBJ1-1	15	CASSPWDQGDTEAFF	TGTGCCAGTAGTCCCTGGGACCAGGGGGACACTGAAGCTTTCTTT
-	TRBV27	-	TRBJ2-5	13	CASSYQGTETQYF	TGTGCCAGCAGTTATCAGGGGACGGAGACCCAGTACTTC
-	TRBV28	-	TRBJ1-6	13	CASRGVGESPLHF	TGTGCCAGCAGAGGGGTTGGGGAATCACCCCTCCACTTT
TRBD1	TRBV28	-	TRBJ1-2	12	CASKDRGYGYTF	TGTGCCAGCAAGGACAGGGGTTATGGCTACACCTTC
-	TRBV7-9	-	TRBJ2-3	14	CASSLMTGSDTQYF	TGTGCCAGCAGCTTAATGACGGGGTCAGATACGCAGTATTTT
-	TRBV27	-	TRBJ2-1	19	CASSLNPSVTRGRYNEQFF	TGTGCCAGCAGTTTAAACCCCTCGGTCACCCGAGGCAGATACAATGAGCAGTTCTTC
-	TRBV10-3	-	TRBJ1-6	14	CAISDGQVGSPLHF	TGTGCCATCAGTGACGGGCAGGTTGGTTCACCCCTCCACTTT
-	TRBV6-2/TRBV6-3	-	TRBJ2-3	15	CASSYPGSYTDTQYF	TGTGCCAGCAGTTACCCGGGCTCATACACAGATACGCAGTATTTT
-	TRBV5-1	-	TRBJ2-7	12	CASSLGDYEQYF	TGCGCCAGCAGCTTGGGTGATTACGAGCAGTACTTC
-	TRBV6-5	-	TRBJ1-5	14	CASTGRGNNQPQHF	TGTGCCAGCACCGGGAGGGGGAACAATCAGCCCCAGCATTTT
-	TRBV11-1	-	TRBJ1-2	13	CASSLDTQGGYTF	TGTGCCAGCAGCTTAGATACTCAGGGAGGCTACACCTTC
-	TRBV5-4	-	TRBJ2-3	14	CASSPGDRTDTQYF	TGTGCCAGCAGCCCGGGGGATCGCACAGATACGCAGTATTTT
-	TRBV19	-	TRBJ2-7	15	CASSITWGKGNEQYF	TGTGCCAGTAGTATAACATGGGGAAAAGGGAACGAGCAGTACTTC
TRBD1	TRBV5-1	-	TRBJ1-6	14	CASSPDRGDSPLHF	TGCGCCAGCAGCCCCGACAGGGGGGATTCACCCCTCCACTTT
TRBD2	TRBV6-5	-	TRBJ2-3	13	CATAGPRTDTQYF	TGTGCCACAGCGGGACCGCGCACAGATACGCAGTATTTT
-	TRBV19	-	TRBJ1-5	13	CASSIGGGQPQHF	TGTGCCAGTAGTATCGGGGGCGGTCAGCCCCAGCATTTT
-	TRBV27	once	TRBJ2-7	14	CASSYQGLSYEQYF	TGTGCCAGCAGTTACCAGGGGTTATCCTACGAGCAGTACTTC
TRBD1	TRBV3-1/TRBV3-2	once	TRBJ1-2	14	CASSHPDRGYGYTF	TGTGCCAGCAGCCATCCGGACAGGGGCTATGGCTACACCTTC
-	TRBV27	-	TRBJ1-5	15	CASRLTPGGNQPQHF	TGTGCCAGCAGGCTGACCCCCGGTGGGAATCAGCCCCAGCATTTT
-	TRBV5-1	-	TRBJ2-7	14	CASSLGQEVYEQYF	TGCGCCAGCAGCTTGGGACAGGAGGTCTACGAGCAGTACTTC